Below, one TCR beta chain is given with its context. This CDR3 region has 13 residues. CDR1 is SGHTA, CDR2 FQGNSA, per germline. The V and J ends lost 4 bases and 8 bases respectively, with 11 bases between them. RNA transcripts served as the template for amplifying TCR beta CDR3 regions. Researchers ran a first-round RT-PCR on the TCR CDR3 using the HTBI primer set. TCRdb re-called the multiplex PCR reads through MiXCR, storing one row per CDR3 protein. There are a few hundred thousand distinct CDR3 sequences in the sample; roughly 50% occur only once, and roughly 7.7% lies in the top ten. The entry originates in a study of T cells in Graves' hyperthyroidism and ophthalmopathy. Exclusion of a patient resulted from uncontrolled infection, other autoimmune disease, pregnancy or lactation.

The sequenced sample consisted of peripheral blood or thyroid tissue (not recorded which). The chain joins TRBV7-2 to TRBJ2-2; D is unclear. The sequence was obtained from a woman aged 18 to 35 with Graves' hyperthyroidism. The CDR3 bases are TGTGCCAGCAGCTCAACATTGTCTGGGGAGCTGTTTTTT. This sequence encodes CASSSTLSGELFF.